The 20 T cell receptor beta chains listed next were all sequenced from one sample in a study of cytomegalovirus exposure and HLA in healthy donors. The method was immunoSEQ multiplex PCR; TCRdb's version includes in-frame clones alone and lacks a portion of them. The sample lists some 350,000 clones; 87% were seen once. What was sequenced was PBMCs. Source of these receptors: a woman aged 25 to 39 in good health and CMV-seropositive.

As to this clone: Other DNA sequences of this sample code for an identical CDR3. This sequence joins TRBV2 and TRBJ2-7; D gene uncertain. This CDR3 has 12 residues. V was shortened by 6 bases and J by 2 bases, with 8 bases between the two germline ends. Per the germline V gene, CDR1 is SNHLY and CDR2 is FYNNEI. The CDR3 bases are TGTGCCAGCAGAGGTGGCGCCTACGAGCAGTACTTC. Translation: CASRGGAYEQYF.

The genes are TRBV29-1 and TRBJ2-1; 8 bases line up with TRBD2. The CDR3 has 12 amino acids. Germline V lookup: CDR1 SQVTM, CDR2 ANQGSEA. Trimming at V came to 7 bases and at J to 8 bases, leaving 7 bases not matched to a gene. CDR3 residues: CSGGTRSDEQFF. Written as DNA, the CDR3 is TGCAGCGGAGGGACTAGAAGCGATGAGCAGTTCTTC.

CDR3 region: CASSFRTRAIGELFF. The CDR3 DNA is TGTGCCAGCAGTTTTCGGACTAGGGCGATCGGGGAGCTGTTTTTT. The V and J genes are TRBV27 and TRBJ2-2; 7 bases match TRBD2. The CDR3 has 15 amino acids. With 3 bases clipped from V and 7 bases from J, the junction kept 8 bases outside the gene matches. In germline, CDR1 is MNHEY, CDR2 SMNVEV (reference sequence).

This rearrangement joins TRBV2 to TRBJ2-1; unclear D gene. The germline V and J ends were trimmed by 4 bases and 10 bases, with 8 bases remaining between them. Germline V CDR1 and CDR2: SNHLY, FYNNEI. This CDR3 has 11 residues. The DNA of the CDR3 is TGTGCCAGCAGTGTTGCGGTAGAGCAGTTCTTC. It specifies CASSVAVEQFF.

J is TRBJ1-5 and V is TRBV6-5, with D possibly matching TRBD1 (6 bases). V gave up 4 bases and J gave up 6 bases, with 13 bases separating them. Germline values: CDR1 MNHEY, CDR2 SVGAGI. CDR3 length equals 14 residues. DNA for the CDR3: TGTGCCAGCAGTTGGGGGCAGGGCCTTCAGCCCCAGCATTTT. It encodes CASSWGQGLQPQHF.

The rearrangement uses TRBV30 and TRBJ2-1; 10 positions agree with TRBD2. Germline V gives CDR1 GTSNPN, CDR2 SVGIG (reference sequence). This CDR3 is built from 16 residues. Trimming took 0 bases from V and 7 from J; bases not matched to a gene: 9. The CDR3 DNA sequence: TGTGCCTGGAGTGTACTAAGCGGGGGGGCACATAATGAGCAGTTCTTC. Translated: CAWSVLSGGAHNEQFF.

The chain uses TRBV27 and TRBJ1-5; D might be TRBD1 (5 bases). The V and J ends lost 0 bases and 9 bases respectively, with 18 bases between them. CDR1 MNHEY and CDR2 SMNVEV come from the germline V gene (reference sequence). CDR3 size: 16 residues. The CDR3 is CASSLSRTTPYVPQHF. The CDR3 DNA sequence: TGTGCCAGCAGTTTATCGAGGACAACCCCCTATGTGCCCCAGCATTTT.

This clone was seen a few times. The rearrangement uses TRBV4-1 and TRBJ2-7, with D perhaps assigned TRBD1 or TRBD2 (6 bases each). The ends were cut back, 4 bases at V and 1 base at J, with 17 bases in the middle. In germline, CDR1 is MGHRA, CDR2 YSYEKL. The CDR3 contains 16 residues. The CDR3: CASSRLGGTPSYEQYF. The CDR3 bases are TGCGCCAGCAGCCGATTAGGGGGGACTCCTTCCTACGAGCAGTACTTC.

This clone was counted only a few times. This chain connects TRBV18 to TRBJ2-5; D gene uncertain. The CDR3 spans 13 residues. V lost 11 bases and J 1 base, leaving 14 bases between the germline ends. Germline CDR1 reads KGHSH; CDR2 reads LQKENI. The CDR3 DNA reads TGTGCCTCAAAGAGCCCGGTCCAAGAGACCCAGTACTTC. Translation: CASKSPVQETQYF.

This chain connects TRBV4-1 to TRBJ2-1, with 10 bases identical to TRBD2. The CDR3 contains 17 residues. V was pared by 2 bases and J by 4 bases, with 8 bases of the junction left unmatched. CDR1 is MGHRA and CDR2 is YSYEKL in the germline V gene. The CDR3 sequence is CASSQRAQTSGYNEQFF. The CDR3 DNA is TGCGCCAGCAGCCAAAGGGCCCAGACTAGCGGGTACAATGAGCAGTTCTTC.

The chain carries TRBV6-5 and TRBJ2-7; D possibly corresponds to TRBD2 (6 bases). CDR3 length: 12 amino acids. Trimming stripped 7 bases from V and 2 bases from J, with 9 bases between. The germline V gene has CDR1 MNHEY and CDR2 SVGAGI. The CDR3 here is CASNSGTYEQYF. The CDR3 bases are TGTGCCAGCAATAGCGGAACCTACGAGCAGTACTTC.

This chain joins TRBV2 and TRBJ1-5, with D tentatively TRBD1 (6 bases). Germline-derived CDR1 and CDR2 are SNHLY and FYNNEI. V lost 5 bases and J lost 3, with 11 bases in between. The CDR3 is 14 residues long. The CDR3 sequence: CASSKDSPNQPQHF. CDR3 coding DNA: TGTGCCAGCAGTAAGGACAGCCCCAATCAGCCCCAGCATTTT.

This chain's CDR3 is CAIRDRQGGSYEQYF. In DNA form, the CDR3 reads TGTGCCATCAGGGACCGACAGGGGGGATCCTACGAGCAGTACTTC. The chain links TRBV10-3 to TRBJ2-7; 9 nucleotides match TRBD1. The CDR3 has 15 amino acids. Germline assignment: CDR1 ENHRY and CDR2 SYGVKD. Unmatched junction bases numbered 7, after V lost 6 bases and J lost 1 base.

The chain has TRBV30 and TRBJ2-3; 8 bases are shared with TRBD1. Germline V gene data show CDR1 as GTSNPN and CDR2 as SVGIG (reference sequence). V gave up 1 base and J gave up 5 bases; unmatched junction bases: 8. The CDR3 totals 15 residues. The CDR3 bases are TGTGCCTGGAGTGGAGGGACAGGTCTCGGAGATACGCAGTATTTT. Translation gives CAWSGGTGLGDTQYF.

The CDR3 DNA is TGTGCCAGCTCTCTAGATTTGGGAGACGAAGCTTTCTTT. It translates to CASSLDLGDEAFF. J is TRBJ1-1 and V is TRBV27, with D unclear. Germline-derived CDR1 and CDR2 are MNHEY and SMNVEV (reference sequence). Trimming cost V 8 bases and J 8 bases, with 18 bases left between them. The CDR3 extends over 13 amino acids.

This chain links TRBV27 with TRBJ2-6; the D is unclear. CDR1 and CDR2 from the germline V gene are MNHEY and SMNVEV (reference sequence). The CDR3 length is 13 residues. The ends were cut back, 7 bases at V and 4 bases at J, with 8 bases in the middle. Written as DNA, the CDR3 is TGTGCCAGCACGTGGTCCGGGGCCAACGTCCTGACTTTC. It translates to CASTWSGANVLTF.

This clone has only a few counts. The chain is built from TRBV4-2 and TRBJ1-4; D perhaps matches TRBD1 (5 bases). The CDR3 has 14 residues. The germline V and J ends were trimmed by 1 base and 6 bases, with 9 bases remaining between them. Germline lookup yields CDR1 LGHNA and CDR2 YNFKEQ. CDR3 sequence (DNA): TGTGCCAGCAGCCAAGGGCAGGGTTATGAAAAACTGTTTTTT. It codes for CASSQGQGYEKLFF.

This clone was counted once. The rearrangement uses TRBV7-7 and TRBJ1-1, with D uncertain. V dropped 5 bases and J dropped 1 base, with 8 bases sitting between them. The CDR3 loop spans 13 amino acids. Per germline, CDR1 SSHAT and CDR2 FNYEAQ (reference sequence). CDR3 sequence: CASSVGRNTEAFF. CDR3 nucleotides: TGTGCCAGCAGCGTCGGCCGGAACACTGAAGCTTTCTTT.

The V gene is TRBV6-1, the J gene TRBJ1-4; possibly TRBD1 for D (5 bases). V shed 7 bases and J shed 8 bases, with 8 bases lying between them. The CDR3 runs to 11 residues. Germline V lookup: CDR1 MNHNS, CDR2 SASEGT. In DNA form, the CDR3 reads TGTGCCAGCATCGACAGAGAAAAACTGTTTTTT. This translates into CASIDREKLFF.

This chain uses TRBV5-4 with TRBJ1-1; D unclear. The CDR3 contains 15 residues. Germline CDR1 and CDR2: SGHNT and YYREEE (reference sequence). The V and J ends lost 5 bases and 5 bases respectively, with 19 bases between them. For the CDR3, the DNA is TGTGCCAGCAGGTCAATGACCTTCTCAGCAACTGAAGCTTTCTTT. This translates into CASRSMTFSATEAFF. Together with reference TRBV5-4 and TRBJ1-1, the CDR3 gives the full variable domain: ETGVTQSPTHLIKTRGQQVTLRCSSQSGHNTVSWYQQALGQGPQFIFQYYREEENGRGNFPPRFSGLQFPNYSSELNVNALELDDSALYLCASRSMTFSATEAFFGQGTRLTVV.